This T cell receptor beta chain was sequenced during a study of blood T cells in healthy people across ages. Broader study findings: Age brought a roughly linear fall in TCR beta diversity measured per million T cells.

Per germline, CDR1 SEHNR and CDR2 FQNEAQ (reference sequence). The CDR3 is made up of 17 amino acids. Points on this clonotype: What it binds is not known.

Researchers isolated at least 6.5 million PBMCs per sample. Total RNA was extracted at no less than 6 micrograms per sample. The authors ran a second PCR of roughly 6 to 12 cycles using a sample-barcoded 5' primer and a J-beta primer mix. Each sample yielded at least 3 million CDR3-containing paired-end reads. TCRdb called the 5' RACE reads again in MiXCR, with one record for every CDR3 protein. Altogether approximately 790,000 distinct CDR3 sequences are present, around 62% being singletons, with the ten largest covering around 30%. The sample consisted of blood. The V and J genes are TRBV7-9 and TRBJ2-4; D perhaps matches TRBD2 (5 bases). The DNA end is more similar to TRBJ2-7, so the J call may be wrong. The TCR comes from a young man in good health. The CDR3 sequence is CASSFPTTGGRTYEQYF. The CDR3 DNA sequence: TGTGCCAGCAGCTTCCCCACGACTGGCGGGCGGACCTACGAGCAGTACTTC.